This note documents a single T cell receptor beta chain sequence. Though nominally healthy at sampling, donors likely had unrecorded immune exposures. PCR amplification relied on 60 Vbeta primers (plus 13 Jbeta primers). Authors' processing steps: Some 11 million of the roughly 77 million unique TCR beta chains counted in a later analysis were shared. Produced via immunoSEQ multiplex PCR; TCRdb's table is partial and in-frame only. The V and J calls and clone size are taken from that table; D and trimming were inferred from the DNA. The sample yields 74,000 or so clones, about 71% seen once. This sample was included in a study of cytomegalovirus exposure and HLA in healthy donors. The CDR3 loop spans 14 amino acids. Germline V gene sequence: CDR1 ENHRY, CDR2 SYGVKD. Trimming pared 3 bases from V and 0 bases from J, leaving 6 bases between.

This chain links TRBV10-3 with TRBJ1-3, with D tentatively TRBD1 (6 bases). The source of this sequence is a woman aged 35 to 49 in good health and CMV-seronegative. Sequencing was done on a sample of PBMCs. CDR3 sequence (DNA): TGTGCCATCAGTGAACAGGGCTCTGGAAACACCATATATTTT. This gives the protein CAISEQGSGNTIYF.